Included here is one T cell receptor (beta chain) sequence, with context. The sample is drawn from a study of STAT5B mutations in CD4+ large granular lymphocyte leukemia. V lost 6 bases and J 0 bases, leaving 12 bases between the germline ends. Germline assignment: CDR1 MNHNS and CDR2 SASEGT. The CDR3 is 15 residues long. Sequencing was performed with immunoSEQ multiplex PCR; in TCRdb, only in-frame clones are kept and a portion is missing. The sample consists of about 38,000 clones, around 80% of them appearing once. Sample: CD4+ T cells from blood buffy coats. The sequence derives from a human donor in good health. This chain links TRBV6-1 with TRBJ1-3; D is uncertain. CDR3 bases: TGTGCCAGCAGCGCACCGGCGGGCTCTGGAAACACCATATATTTT. Amino acids: CASSAPAGSGNTIYF.